This T cell receptor beta chain was retrieved from a study of blood T cell repertoires in COVID-19. Study-level background: Collection of acute and convalescent COVID-19 samples took place in the United States, Italy and Spain. PBMCs, B-cell-depleted T cells, or T cells provided the cDNA or gDNA that made up the material.

As processed by the authors: Estimated nucleated cell counts came from reference gene primer amplification. Data came from immunoSEQ multiplex PCR; TCRdb stores just in-frame clones and leaves some out. From that table come the V and J calls and clone size; the DNA was used to work out D and trimming. The profile shows more than 110,000 clones, 85% to 90% of them singletons. The CDR3 spans 11 residues. V was shortened by 6 bases and J by 7 bases, with 9 bases between the two germline ends. The rearrangement joins TRBV12-3 or TRBV12-4 to TRBJ1-1; possible D gene TRBD1, 6 bases. What was sequenced was peripheral blood. The receptor comes from a middle-aged woman with acute or convalescent COVID-19. The CDR3 loop is CASRQGLEAFF. The DNA for the CDR3 is TGTGCCAGCAGACAGGGTCTTGAAGCTTTCTTT.